The 2 T cell receptor beta chains in this list originate from one sample, sequenced in a study of Ad26.COV2.S vaccination and SARS-CoV-2 variants (dated by TCRdb to the early 2020s). The meaning of the sample's treatment or condition label: some 20 received Ad26.COV2.S at low or high dose, single or two shots; about 5 received placebo; per-sample allocation not given. Repertoires of vaccine and placebo recipients were sequenced from samples taken on day 63 after the first injection. The method was the immunoSEQ multiplex PCR assay. The immuneACCESS repertoire file appears here via TCRdb, limited to in-frame rearrangements. These files lack a portion of the clones; in checked studies, under half of the deficit traces to unresolved V genes, and the cause of the others is not known. Within this sample are approximately 300,000 clones, with roughly 80% of them counted one time only. Jointly, the top ten make up 2.1% of the sample.

The sequencing here drew on peripheral blood, taken in a trial of Ad26.COV2.S vaccine versus placebo. These receptors were taken from a person aged 18 to 59 who received the Ad26.COV2.S COVID-19 vaccine or a placebo.

The chain couples TRBV6-1 to TRBJ1-5; 10 bases match TRBD1. CDR3 length: 16 amino acids. The germline V gene encodes CDR1 MNHNS and CDR2 SASEGT. V lost 4 bases, J lost 2 bases, and 5 bases stayed unmatched. CDR3: CASSGPGTGGNQPQHF. The CDR3 DNA is TGTGCCAGCAGTGGACCCGGGACAGGGGGCAATCAGCCCCAGCATTTT.

The chain has TRBV7-9 and TRBJ2-5; D perhaps matches TRBD1 (6 bases). CDR1 and CDR2 (germline): SEHNR, FQNEAQ (reference sequence). V shed 5 bases and J shed 4 bases, with 14 bases lying between them. The CDR3 runs 14 residues. CDR3 region: CASSPMGAGETQYF. The CDR3 DNA reads TGTGCCAGCAGCCCGATGGGGGCCGGAGAGACCCAGTACTTC.